These 24 T cell receptor beta chains were sequenced from one sample in a study of T cell responses to AZD1222 COVID-19 vaccine. This table comes from immunoSEQ multiplex PCR, and its TCRdb copy is limited to in-frame clones, with some not included. The sample lists 150,000 to 190,000 clones; over 90% were seen once. This specimen was peripheral blood, taken 28 days after the second AZD1222 dose. All receptors come from an adult who received the AZD1222 COVID-19 vaccine.

The chain recombines TRBV6-5 with TRBJ2-2; D ambiguous. The CDR3 spans 16 residues. Trimming shortened V by 2 bases and J by 4 bases, and 14 bases separated the two germline ends. Germline loops: CDR1 MNHEY, CDR2 SVGAGI. Written as DNA, the CDR3 is TGTGCCAGCAGTTACAATGGGCGTTTGAGCACCGGGGAGCTGTTTTTT. Protein: CASSYNGRLSTGELFF.

This clone was seen only once. The gene calls are TRBV4-1 and TRBJ2-2, with 13 bases aligning to TRBD2. CDR1 MGHRA and CDR2 YSYEKL come from the germline V gene. J was trimmed by 0 bases and V by 3 bases; bases with no gene match: 7. The CDR3 is made up of 19 amino acids. The CDR3 sequence is CASSHSRLAGGTNTGELFF. The CDR3 DNA reads as TGCGCCAGCAGCCACTCCCGACTAGCGGGGGGCACGAACACCGGGGAGCTGTTTTTT.

This clone showed up just a few times. The chain carries TRBV27 and TRBJ1-5; 9 bases are a match to TRBD1. The CDR3 consists of 15 residues. CDR1 MNHEY and CDR2 SMNVEV come from the germline V gene (reference sequence). V dropped 4 bases and J dropped 6; count of bases not matched to a gene: 7. CDR3 loop: CASSSGQGKAQPQHF. The CDR3 DNA reads TGTGCCAGCAGTTCCGGACAGGGGAAAGCTCAGCCCCAGCATTTT.

Only one count was recorded for this clone. The chain uses TRBV7-2 and TRBJ1-2; a possible D gene is TRBD1 (5 bases). Germline V lookup: CDR1 SGHTA, CDR2 FQGNSA. Trimming removed 0 bases from V and 14 bases from J, with 16 bases in between. This CDR3 spans 13 amino acids. CDR3 residues: CASSLAGPTARTF. The CDR3, as DNA: TGTGCCAGCAGCTTAGCGGGGCCCACAGCTCGGACCTTC.

The V call is TRBV5-4, the J call TRBJ2-1; 11 nucleotides agree with TRBD2. Germline V gene data show CDR1 as SGHNT and CDR2 as YYREEE (reference sequence). V gave up 0 bases and J gave up 7 bases; unmatched junction bases: 3. The CDR3 has 15 residues. The CDR3 DNA sequence: TGTGCCAGCAGCTTGGTGACTAGCGGGGTAAATGAGCAGTTCTTC. This gives the protein CASSLVTSGVNEQFF.

The chain has TRBV6-4 and TRBJ1-2; 8 bases are a match to TRBD1. Germline lookup yields CDR1 MRHNA and CDR2 SNTAGT. This CDR3 comprises 14 residues. With V trimmed by 8 bases and J by 4 bases, 9 bases remained unmatched. The chain's CDR3 is CASEGTGAFYGYTF. In DNA form, the CDR3 reads TGTGCCAGCGAAGGGACAGGAGCATTCTATGGCTACACCTTC.

The chain has TRBV19 and TRBJ1-4; 7 nucleotides line up with TRBD1. The CDR3 has 16 residues. J was trimmed by 1 base and V by 4 bases; bases with no gene match: 6. The germline V gene encodes CDR1 LNHDA and CDR2 SQIVND (reference sequence). CDR3 loop: CASSTRQGLTNEKLFF. CDR3 coding DNA: TGTGCCAGTAGTACCCGACAGGGATTAACTAATGAAAAACTGTTTTTT.

The chain joins TRBV30 to TRBJ1-6, with TRBD1 identical over 9 bases. Germline CDR1 and CDR2: GTSNPN and SVGIG (reference sequence). Germline trimming cut 7 bases from V and 7 bases from J; bases unmatched to any gene: 5. The CDR3 runs 13 residues. This CDR3 reads CASRDRANSPLHF. The CDR3 bases are TGTGCCTCCCGGGACAGGGCCAATTCACCCCTCCACTTT.

This chain uses TRBV11-1 with TRBJ2-2, with D maybe TRBD2 (7 bases). The CDR3 runs 17 residues. Germline CDR1 reads SGHAT; CDR2 reads FQDESV (reference sequence). Trimming took 0 bases from V and 1 from J, leaving 12 bases between them. The CDR3 loop is CASSLALADRNTGELFF. The CDR3, as DNA: TGTGCCAGCAGCTTAGCTCTAGCGGACAGGAACACCGGGGAGCTGTTTTTT.

The chain joins TRBV5-4 to TRBJ2-3, with TRBD1 identical over 7 bases. This CDR3 comprises 15 residues. Germline V gene lookup returns CDR1 SGHNT and CDR2 YYREEE (reference sequence). Trimming at V came to 2 bases and at J to 1 base, leaving 4 bases not matched to a gene. The CDR3 DNA is TGTGCCAGCAGCTTTCCCGGGACAGGCACAGATACGCAGTATTTT. Its translation is CASSFPGTGTDTQYF.

The chain couples TRBV27 to TRBJ1-2, with D perhaps matching TRBD1 (6 bases). Germline CDR1 is MNHEY and CDR2 is SMNVEV (reference sequence). CDR3 length: 13 amino acids. V lost 10 bases and J 0 bases, leaving 12 bases between the germline ends. The CDR3 DNA is TGTGCCACCTCGGGGGCGACTAACTATGGCTACACCTTC. Its translation is CATSGATNYGYTF.

The chain employs TRBV10-2 and TRBJ1-5, with no clear D. Trimming pared 0 bases from V and 7 bases from J, leaving 16 bases between. CDR1 WSHSY and CDR2 SAAADI come from the germline V gene. This CDR3 region has 16 residues. CDR3 residues: CASSESRVGFGQPQHF. Here the CDR3 DNA reads TGCGCCAGCAGTGAGTCTAGGGTGGGCTTCGGCCAGCCCCAGCATTTT.

A remark on this clone: Other nucleotide sequences from this sample produce the same CDR3. The J gene is TRBJ2-5, the V gene TRBV27, with no clear D. The germline V and J ends were trimmed by 3 bases and 5 bases, with 4 bases remaining between them. The CDR3 consists of 11 residues. Germline values: CDR1 MNHEY, CDR2 SMNVEV (reference sequence). The CDR3 DNA follows: TGTGCCAGCAGTTTTCGGGAGACCCAGTACTTC. It translates to CASSFRETQYF.

As DNA, the CDR3 is TGTGCCAGCAGCTTAGCAACGGGAGAAGCTTTCTTT. It yields the protein CASSLATGEAFF. This chain links TRBV7-9 with TRBJ1-1; D remains ambiguous. The CDR3 extends over 12 amino acids. Germline assignment: CDR1 SEHNR and CDR2 FQNEAQ (reference sequence). Trimming cost V 0 bases and J 8 bases, with 7 bases left between them. The entire variable domain, with the rest obtained from reference TRBV7-9 and TRBJ1-1, is as follows: DTGVSQNPRHKITKRGQNVTFRCDPISEHNRLYWYRQTLGQGPEFLTYFQNEAQLEKSRLLSDRFSAERPKGSFSTLEIQRTEQGDSAMYLCASSLATGEAFFGQGTRLTVV.

This clone was observed a single time. DNA for the CDR3: TGTGCTAGTGGTCCCAGTCAGGAATCACCCCTCCACTTT. It yields the protein CASGPSQESPLHF. The chain links TRBV12-5 to TRBJ1-6; D uncertain. In germline, CDR1 is LGHNT, CDR2 FRNRAP. V lost 5 bases and J lost 10, with 12 bases in between. The CDR3 is 13 residues long.

The chain carries TRBV6-5 and TRBJ2-1; 9 nucleotides agree with TRBD1. Trimming took 6 bases from V and 7 from J; bases not matched to a gene: 7. CDR3 length: 14 amino acids. Germline CDR1 MNHEY, CDR2 SVGAGI. CDR3 DNA sequence: TGTGCCAGCAGAGCCGACAGGGGGTCGAATGAGCAGTTCTTC. Protein product: CASRADRGSNEQFF.

V gene TRBV4-2 combines with J gene TRBJ2-7; 9 positions agree with TRBD1. The CDR3 runs 16 residues. Germline V gives CDR1 LGHNA, CDR2 YNFKEQ. V gave up 0 bases and J gave up 0 bases; unmatched junction bases: 3. The CDR3 bases are TGTGCCAGCAGCCAAGAGGAGACAGGGGGCTCCTACGAGCAGTACTTC. Translation gives CASSQEETGGSYEQYF.

The chain uses TRBV5-4 and TRBJ1-4, with D tentatively TRBD1 (6 bases). Germline CDR1 SGHNT, CDR2 YYREEE (reference sequence). CDR3 size: 18 residues. V lost 4 bases to trimming and J lost 0 bases, with 19 bases between them. The CDR3 region is CASSHRGQGRSTNEKLFF. The CDR3, as DNA: TGTGCCAGCAGCCACCGGGGCCAGGGGAGATCAACTAATGAAAAACTGTTTTTT.

The chain joins TRBV29-1 to TRBJ1-2; unclear D gene. The CDR3 has 11 amino acids. V gave up 3 bases and J gave up 8 bases, with 10 bases separating them. Germline loops: CDR1 SQVTM, CDR2 ANQGSEA. CDR3 sequence: CSVDSGPGYTF. CDR3 sequence (DNA): TGCAGCGTTGATTCCGGGCCCGGCTACACCTTC.

The rearrangement uses TRBV19 and TRBJ2-6; tentatively, D is TRBD1 (5 bases). Germline CDR1 reads LNHDA; CDR2 reads SQIVND (reference sequence). The V end lost 8 bases, the J end lost 0 bases, and 8 bases lay between the germline ends. CDR3 size: 14 residues. The CDR3 loop reads CASGADSGANVLTF. The DNA for the CDR3 is TGTGCCAGTGGGGCGGACTCTGGGGCCAACGTCCTGACTTTC.

The chain combines TRBV10-3 with TRBJ1-6, with 8 bases fitting TRBD1. The CDR3 sequence is 18 residues long. The V segment lost 0 bases and the J segment 0 bases; nucleotides outside the gene matches: 4. Per germline, CDR1 ENHRY and CDR2 SYGVKD. CDR3 nucleotide sequence: TGTGCCATCAGTGAGTCGCGGGACAGGCTCTCCTATAATTCACCCCTCCACTTT. It translates to CAISESRDRLSYNSPLHF.

This chain joins TRBV7-8 and TRBJ2-2, with 11 bases that match TRBD1. CDR1 and CDR2 from the germline V gene are SGHVS and FQNEAQ. With 1 base clipped from V and 8 bases from J, the junction kept 9 bases outside the gene matches. The CDR3 is made up of 17 amino acids. CDR3 in DNA: TGTGCCAGCAGCTTAGGGCGGGGACAGGGGGTACGAGGGGAGCTGTTTTTT. This translates into CASSLGRGQGVRGELFF.

The J gene is TRBJ2-3, the V gene TRBV30, with 10 positions matching TRBD1. Germline-derived CDR1 and CDR2 are GTSNPN and SVGIG (reference sequence). CDR3 length: 22 amino acids. V lost 2 bases, J lost 5 bases, and 28 bases stayed unmatched. The CDR3 DNA reads as TGTGCCTGGAGTCCCGGAAACAGGGACAGGGGAGGATACAGGGGCCCGGAAGATACGCAGTATTTT. This sequence encodes CAWSPGNRDRGGYRGPEDTQYF.

This chain joins TRBV7-9 and TRBJ2-1; D remains ambiguous. This CDR3 contains 15 residues. Trimming cost V 5 bases and J 4 bases, with 15 bases left between them. Germline V gene lookup returns CDR1 SEHNR and CDR2 FQNEAQ (reference sequence). This CDR3 is CASSRVGGDYNEQFF. CDR3 in DNA: TGTGCCAGCAGCCGGGTAGGTGGGGATTACAATGAGCAGTTCTTC. The full variable domain, its missing parts supplied by reference TRBV7-9 and TRBJ2-1, is DTGVSQNPRHKITKRGQNVTFRCDPISEHNRLYWYRQTLGQGPEFLTYFQNEAQLEKSRLLSDRFSAERPKGSFSTLEIQRTEQGDSAMYLCASSRVGGDYNEQFFGPGTRLTVL.